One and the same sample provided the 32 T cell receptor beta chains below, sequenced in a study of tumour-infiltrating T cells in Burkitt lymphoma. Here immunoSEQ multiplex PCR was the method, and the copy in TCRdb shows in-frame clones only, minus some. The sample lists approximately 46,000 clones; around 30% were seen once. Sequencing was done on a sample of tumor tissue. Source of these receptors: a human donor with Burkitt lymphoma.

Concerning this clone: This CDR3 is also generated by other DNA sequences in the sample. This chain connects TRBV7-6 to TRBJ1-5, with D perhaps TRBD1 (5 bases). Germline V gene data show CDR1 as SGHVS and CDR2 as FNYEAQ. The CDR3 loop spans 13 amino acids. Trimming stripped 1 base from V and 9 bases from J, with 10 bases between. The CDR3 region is CASSLGGGRPQHF. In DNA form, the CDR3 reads TGTGCCAGCAGCTTAGGGGGGGGACGGCCCCAGCATTTT. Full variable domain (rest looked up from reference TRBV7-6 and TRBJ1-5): GAGVSQSPRYKVTKRGQDVALRCDPISGHVSLYWYRQALGQGPEFLTYFNYEAQQDKSGLPNDRFSAERPEGSISTLTIQRTEQRDSAMYRCASSLGGGRPQHFGDGTRLSIL.

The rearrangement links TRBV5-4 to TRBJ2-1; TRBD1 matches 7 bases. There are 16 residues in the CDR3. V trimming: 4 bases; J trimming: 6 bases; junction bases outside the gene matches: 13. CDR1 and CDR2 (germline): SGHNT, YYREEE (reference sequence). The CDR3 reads CASSPQNPTGVNEQFF. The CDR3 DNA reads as TGTGCCAGCAGCCCCCAGAACCCTACAGGGGTCAATGAGCAGTTCTTC.

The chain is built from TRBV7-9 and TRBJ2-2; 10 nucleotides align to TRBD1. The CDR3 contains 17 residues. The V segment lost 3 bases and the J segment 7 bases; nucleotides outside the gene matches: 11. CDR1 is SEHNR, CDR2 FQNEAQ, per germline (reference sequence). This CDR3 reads CASSFLPGQGNDGELFF. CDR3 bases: TGTGCCAGCAGCTTCCTACCGGGACAGGGGAATGACGGGGAGCTGTTTTTT.

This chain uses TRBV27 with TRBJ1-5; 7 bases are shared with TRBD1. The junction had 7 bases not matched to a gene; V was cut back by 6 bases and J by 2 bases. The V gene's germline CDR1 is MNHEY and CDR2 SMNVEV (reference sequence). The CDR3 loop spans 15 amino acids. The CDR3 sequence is CASSPQGTRNQPQHF. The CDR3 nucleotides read TGTGCCAGCAGCCCACAGGGGACGCGCAATCAGCCCCAGCATTTT.

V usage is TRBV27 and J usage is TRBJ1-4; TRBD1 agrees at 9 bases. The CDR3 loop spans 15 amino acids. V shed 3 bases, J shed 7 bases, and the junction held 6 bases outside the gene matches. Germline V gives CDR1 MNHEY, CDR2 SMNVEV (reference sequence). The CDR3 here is CASSFTGGRAEKLFF. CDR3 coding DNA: TGTGCCAGCAGTTTTACAGGGGGCAGAGCTGAAAAACTGTTTTTT.

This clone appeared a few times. In DNA form, the CDR3 reads TGCGCCAGCAGCTTGGGGCAGGGAGAAAAACTGTTTTTT. Residues: CASSLGQGEKLFF. The rearrangement joins TRBV5-1 to TRBJ1-4; TRBD1 might be the D (5 bases). The CDR3 is 13 amino acids. In germline, CDR1 is SGHRS, CDR2 YFSETQ. V was cut by 0 bases and J by 8 bases, with 8 bases left in between.

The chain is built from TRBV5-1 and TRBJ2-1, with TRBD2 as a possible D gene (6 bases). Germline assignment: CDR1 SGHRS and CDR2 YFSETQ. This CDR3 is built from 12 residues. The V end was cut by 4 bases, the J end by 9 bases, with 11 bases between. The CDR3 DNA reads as TGCGCCAGCAGCGAAACTAGCTTTGAGCAGTTCTTC. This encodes CASSETSFEQFF.

CDR3 sequence reads: CASSLDSLPPRGYTF. The CDR3 DNA is TGTGCCAGCAGCCTGGACAGTCTACCTCCGAGGGGCTACACCTTC. This sequence joins TRBV7-9 and TRBJ1-2; maybe TRBD1 (6 bases). The germline V and J ends were trimmed by 5 bases and 8 bases, with 21 bases remaining between them. Germline CDR1 is SEHNR and CDR2 is FQNEAQ (reference sequence). The CDR3 has 15 amino acids.

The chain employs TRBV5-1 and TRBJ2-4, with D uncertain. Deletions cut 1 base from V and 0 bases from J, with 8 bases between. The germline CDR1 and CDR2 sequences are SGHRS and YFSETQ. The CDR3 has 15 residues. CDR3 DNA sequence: TGCGCCAGCAGCTTGTTAGGGATAGCCAAAAACATTCAGTACTTC. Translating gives CASSLLGIAKNIQYF.

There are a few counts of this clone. The CDR3 DNA sequence: TGTGCCAGCAGCTTATTCGCGGGGCGGACTAAAGCTTTCTTT. This sequence encodes CASSLFAGRTKAFF. The chain joins TRBV11-1 to TRBJ1-1; TRBD1 is a possible D gene (5 bases). CDR1 and CDR2 from the germline V gene are SGHAT and FQDESV (reference sequence). V was clipped by 2 bases and J by 9 bases, with 16 bases between them. This CDR3 contains 14 residues.

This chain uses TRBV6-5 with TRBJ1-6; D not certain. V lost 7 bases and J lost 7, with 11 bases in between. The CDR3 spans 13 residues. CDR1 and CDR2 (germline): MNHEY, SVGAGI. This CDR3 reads CASKGRGNSPLHF. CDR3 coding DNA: TGTGCCAGCAAGGGCCGGGGAAATTCACCCCTCCACTTT.

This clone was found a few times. The CDR3 loop is CASSAHRGGYTF. DNA for the CDR3: TGTGCCAGCAGTGCCCACAGGGGTGGCTACACCTTC. This chain links TRBV6-1 with TRBJ1-2, with 7 bases aligning to TRBD1. The CDR3 runs to 12 residues. Losses at the gene ends were 4 bases for V and 7 bases for J; bases not matched to a gene: 3. Germline values: CDR1 MNHNS, CDR2 SASEGT.

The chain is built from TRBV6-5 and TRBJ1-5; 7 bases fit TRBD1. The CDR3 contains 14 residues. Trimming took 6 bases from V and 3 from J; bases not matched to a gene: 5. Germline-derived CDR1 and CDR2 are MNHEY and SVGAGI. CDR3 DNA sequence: TGTGCCAGCAGATTCACAGGGGTCAATCAGCCCCAGCATTTT. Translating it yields CASRFTGVNQPQHF.

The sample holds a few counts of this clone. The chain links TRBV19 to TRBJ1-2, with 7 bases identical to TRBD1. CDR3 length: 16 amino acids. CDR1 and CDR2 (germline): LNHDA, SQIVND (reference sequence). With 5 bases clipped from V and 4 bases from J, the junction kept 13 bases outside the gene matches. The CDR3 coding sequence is TGTGCCAGTAGTGCGCTCGCAGCAGGGGGGGCCTATGGCTACACCTTC. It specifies CASSALAAGGAYGYTF. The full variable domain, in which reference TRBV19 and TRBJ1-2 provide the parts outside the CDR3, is DGGITQSPKYLFRKEGQNVTLSCEQNLNHDAMYWYRQDPGQGLRLIYYSQIVNDFQKGDIAEGYSVSREKKESFPLTVTSAQKNPTAFYLCASSALAAGGAYGYTFGSGTRLTVV.

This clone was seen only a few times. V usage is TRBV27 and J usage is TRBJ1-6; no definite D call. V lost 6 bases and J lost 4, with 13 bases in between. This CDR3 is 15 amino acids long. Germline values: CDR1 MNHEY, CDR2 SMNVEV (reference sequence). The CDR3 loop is CASSLEGGYNSPLHF. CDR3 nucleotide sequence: TGTGCCAGCAGCCTGGAAGGCGGGTATAATTCACCCCTCCACTTT.

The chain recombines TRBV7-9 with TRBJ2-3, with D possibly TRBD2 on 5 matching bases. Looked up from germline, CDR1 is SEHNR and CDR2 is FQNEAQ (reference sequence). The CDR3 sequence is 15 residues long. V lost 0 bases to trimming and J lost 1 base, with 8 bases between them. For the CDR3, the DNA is TGTGCCAGCAGCTTAGCCGGGAAACGCACAGATACGCAGTATTTT. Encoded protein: CASSLAGKRTDTQYF.

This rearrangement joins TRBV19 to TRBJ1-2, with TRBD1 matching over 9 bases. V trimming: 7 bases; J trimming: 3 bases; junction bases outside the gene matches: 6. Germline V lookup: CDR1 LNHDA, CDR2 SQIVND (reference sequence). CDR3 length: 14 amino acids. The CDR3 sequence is CASIRQGVDYGYTF. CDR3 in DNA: TGTGCCAGTATTCGACAGGGGGTGGACTATGGCTACACCTTC.

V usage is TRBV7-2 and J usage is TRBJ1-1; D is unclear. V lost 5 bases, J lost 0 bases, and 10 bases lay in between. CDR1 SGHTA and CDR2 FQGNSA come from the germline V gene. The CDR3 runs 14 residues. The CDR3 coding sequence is TGTGCCAGCAGCCCGGACGGCATGAACACTGAAGCTTTCTTT. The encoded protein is CASSPDGMNTEAFF.

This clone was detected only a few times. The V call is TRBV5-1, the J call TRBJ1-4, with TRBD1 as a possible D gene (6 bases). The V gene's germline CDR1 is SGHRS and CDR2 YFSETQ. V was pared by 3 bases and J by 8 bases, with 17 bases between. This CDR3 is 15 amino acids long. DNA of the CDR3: TGCGCCAGCAGCTCCCAACAGGGACGTAAAGAAAAACTGTTTTTT. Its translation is CASSSQQGRKEKLFF.

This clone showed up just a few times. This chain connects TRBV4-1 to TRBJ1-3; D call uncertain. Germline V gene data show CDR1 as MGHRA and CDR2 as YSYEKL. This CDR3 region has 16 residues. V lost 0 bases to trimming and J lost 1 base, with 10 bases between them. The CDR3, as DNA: TGCGCCAGCAGCCAAGAGAGGCAGACTTCTGGAAACACCATATATTTT. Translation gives CASSQERQTSGNTIYF.

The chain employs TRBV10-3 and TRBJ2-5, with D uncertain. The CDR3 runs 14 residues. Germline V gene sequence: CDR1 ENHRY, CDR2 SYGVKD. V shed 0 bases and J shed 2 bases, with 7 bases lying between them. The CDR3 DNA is TGTGCCATCAGTGAGTCGAAACAGCAAGAGACCCAGTACTTC. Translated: CAISESKQQETQYF.

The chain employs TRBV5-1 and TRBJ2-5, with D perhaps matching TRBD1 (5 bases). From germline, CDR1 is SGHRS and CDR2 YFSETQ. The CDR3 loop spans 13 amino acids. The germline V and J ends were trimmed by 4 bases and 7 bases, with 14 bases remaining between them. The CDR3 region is CASSDGATGTQYF. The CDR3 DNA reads TGCGCCAGCAGCGATGGGGCTACCGGGACCCAGTACTTC.

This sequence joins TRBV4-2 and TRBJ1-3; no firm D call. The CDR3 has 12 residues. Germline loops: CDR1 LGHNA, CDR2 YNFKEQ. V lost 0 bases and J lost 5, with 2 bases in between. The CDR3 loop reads CASSQDRNTIYF. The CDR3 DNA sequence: TGTGCCAGCAGCCAAGATCGAAACACCATATATTTT.

The CDR3 loop is CASSVTSGGTGELFF. For the CDR3, the DNA is TGTGCCAGCAGTGTCACTAGCGGGGGCACCGGGGAGCTGTTTTTT. The chain links TRBV6-1 to TRBJ2-2; 11 positions match TRBD2. CDR3 length: 15 amino acids. J gave up 4 bases and V 4 bases, and 2 bases lay outside the gene matches. In germline, CDR1 is MNHNS, CDR2 SASEGT.

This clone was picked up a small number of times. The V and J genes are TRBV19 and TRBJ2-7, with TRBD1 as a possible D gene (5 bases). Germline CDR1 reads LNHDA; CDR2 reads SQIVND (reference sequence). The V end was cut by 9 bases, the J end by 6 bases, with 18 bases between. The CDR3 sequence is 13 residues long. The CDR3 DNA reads TGTGCCAGCCACGGGCAGGGCGAACCCGAGCAGTACTTC. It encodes CASHGQGEPEQYF.

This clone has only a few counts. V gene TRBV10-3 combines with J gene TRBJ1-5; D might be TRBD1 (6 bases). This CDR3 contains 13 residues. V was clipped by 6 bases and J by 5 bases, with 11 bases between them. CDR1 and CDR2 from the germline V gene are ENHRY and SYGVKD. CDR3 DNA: TGTGCCATCAGAGCAGGGGTGGATCAGCCCCAGCATTTT. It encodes CAIRAGVDQPQHF.

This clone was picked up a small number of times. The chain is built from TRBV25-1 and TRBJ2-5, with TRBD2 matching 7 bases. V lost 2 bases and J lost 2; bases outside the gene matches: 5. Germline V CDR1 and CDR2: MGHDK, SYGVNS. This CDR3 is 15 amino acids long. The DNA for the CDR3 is TGTGCCAGCAGTGAACTAGCGGCAGAGCAAGAGACCCAGTACTTC. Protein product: CASSELAAEQETQYF.

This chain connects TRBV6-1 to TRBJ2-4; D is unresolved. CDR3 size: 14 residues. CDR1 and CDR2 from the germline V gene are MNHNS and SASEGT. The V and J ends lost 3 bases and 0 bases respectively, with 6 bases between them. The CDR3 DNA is TGTGCCAGCAGTGACTTCTTAGCCAAAAACATTCAGTACTTC. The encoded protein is CASSDFLAKNIQYF.

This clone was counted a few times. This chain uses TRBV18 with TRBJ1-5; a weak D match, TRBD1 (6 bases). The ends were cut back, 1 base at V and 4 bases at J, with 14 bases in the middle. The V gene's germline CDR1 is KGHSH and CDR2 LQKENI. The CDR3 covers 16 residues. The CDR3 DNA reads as TGTGCCAGCTCACCACAAGGTGACAGGATTAATCAGCCCCAGCATTTT. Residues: CASSPQGDRINQPQHF.

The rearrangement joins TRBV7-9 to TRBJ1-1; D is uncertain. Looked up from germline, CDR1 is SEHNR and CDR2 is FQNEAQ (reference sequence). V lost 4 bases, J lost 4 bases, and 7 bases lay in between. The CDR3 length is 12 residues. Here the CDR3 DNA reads TGTGCCAGCAGCTGGGGTTCCACTGAAGCTTTCTTT. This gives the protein CASSWGSTEAFF.

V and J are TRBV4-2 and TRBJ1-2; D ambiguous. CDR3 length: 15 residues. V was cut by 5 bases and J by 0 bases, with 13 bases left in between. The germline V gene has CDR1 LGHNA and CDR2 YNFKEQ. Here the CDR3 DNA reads TGTGCCAGCAGCACGTCGGCAGCGACTAACTATGGCTACACCTTC. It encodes CASSTSAATNYGYTF.

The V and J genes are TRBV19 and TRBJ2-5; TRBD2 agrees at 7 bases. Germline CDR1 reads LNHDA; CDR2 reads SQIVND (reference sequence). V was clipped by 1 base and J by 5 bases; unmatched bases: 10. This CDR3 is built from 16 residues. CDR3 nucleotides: TGTGCCAGTAGTATAGGGGAGCCCCGAGCGGGGGAGACCCAGTACTTC. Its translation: CASSIGEPRAGETQYF.